The entry below describes one T cell receptor (beta chain). The antigen is undetermined. This record comes from a study of T cell repertoires in cytomegalovirus infection. Overall study: Public TCR beta signature analysis indicated the presence of both CMV infection and matching HLA type.

TCRdb used MiXCR to reprocess the reads, holding one entry per CDR3 protein. This repertoire shows around 630,000 distinct CDR3 sequences, around 24% found once; its top ten account for 8%. Study-wide results and caveats: Identification of carriers of CMV plus the relevant HLA was performed using cumulative public TCR beta family frequency. Predominance within the ex vivo response was attributable to HLA-C-restricted CMV-specific TCR beta clonotypes.

Input material: CD8+ T cells from PBMCs. The receptor's source is a human donor in good health (CMV status not recorded). Some clones in this sample may be carry-over from other donors' samples.

CDR3 sequence: CASSEYFNGGLKYF. In nucleotides, the CDR3 is TGTGCCAGCAGTGAATATTTCAATGGGGGGTTGAAGTATTTT. The rearrangement uses TRBV25-1 and TRBJ2-3; tentative D call: TRBD2 (6 bases). The germline gives CDR1 MGHDK, CDR2 SYGVNS. V lost 0 bases, J lost 13 bases, and 17 bases lay in between. The CDR3 sequence is 14 residues long.